The rows below give T cell receptor beta chains drawn from one sample of a study of cytomegalovirus exposure and HLA in healthy donors. Profiled with immunoSEQ multiplex PCR; TCRdb holds only in-frame clones, not every one. The top ten hold around 3.2% of the sample, which has over 120,000 clones, roughly 80% seen once. The source material was PBMCs. These receptors all come from a female donor in good health and CMV-seronegative. Each CDR3 is given with its conserved first and last residue. Fields, in order: J gene, D gene, V gene, clone size, CDR3 protein, CDR3 DNA. A D gene is named only where the DNA matches it firmly. Only some rows state a clone size, as once, few, many or a class for expanded clones.

>TRBJ2-2|TRBD1|TRBV28|-
CASSLPGQGSGELFF
TGTGCCAGCAGCCTGCCGGGACAGGGGTCCGGGGAGCTGTTTTTT
>TRBJ1-1|TRBD1|TRBV7-8|-
CASSRQGASTEAFF
TGTGCCAGCAGCCGACAGGGTGCGAGCACTGAAGCTTTCTTT
>TRBJ1-6|-|TRBV7-3|-
CASRDGSFNSPLHF
TGTGCCAGCCGAGATGGTTCTTTTAATTCACCCCTCCACTTT
>TRBJ1-2|TRBD1|TRBV19|-
CASRKTGGIDYGYTF
TGTGCCAGTAGGAAAACAGGGGGCATCGACTATGGCTACACCTTC
>TRBJ2-2|TRBD2|TRBV5-8|-
CASSLEPFIGRADTGELFF
TGTGCCAGCAGCTTGGAGCCTTTTATCGGGAGGGCGGACACCGGGGAGCTGTTTTTT
>TRBJ1-1|-|TRBV5-1|-
CASSSSIGQGRTEAFF
TGCGCCAGCAGCTCTTCTATAGGGCAGGGTCGCACTGAAGCTTTCTTT
>TRBJ2-7|TRBD1|TRBV27|-
CASSHGQGRHYEQYF
TGTGCCAGCAGTCATGGACAGGGGCGGCACTACGAGCAGTACTTC
>TRBJ1-1|-|TRBV29-1|-
CSVERQNTRGGPLTAFF
TGCAGCGTTGAACGGCAGAATACGAGGGGAGGTCCCCTGACCGCTTTCTTT
>TRBJ1-1|-|TRBV7-9|-
CASTLRLNTEAFF
TGTGCCAGCACCCTACGGTTGAACACTGAAGCTTTCTTT
>TRBJ2-5|-|TRBV18|once
CASSPYPSELETQYF
TGTGCCAGCTCACCTTATCCTAGCGAGCTAGAGACCCAGTACTTC
>TRBJ2-2|-|TRBV9|-
CASSRGMRSTGELFF
TGTGCCAGCAGCCGGGGTATGAGAAGCACCGGGGAGCTGTTTTTT
>TRBJ2-5|-|TRBV5-4|-
CASSAGLQETQYF
TGTGCCAGCAGCGCGGGACTGCAAGAGACCCAGTACTTC
>TRBJ1-2|-|TRBV19|-
CASSVDSHHYGYTF
TGTGCCAGTAGTGTGGACAGTCACCACTATGGCTACACCTTC
>TRBJ1-4|-|TRBV27|once
CASSGAATNEKLFF
TGTGCCAGCAGCGGAGCAGCAACTAATGAAAAACTGTTTTTT
>TRBJ2-1|TRBD1|TRBV6-1|once
CASSRQGVRQFF
TGTGCCAGCAGTCGACAGGGGGTAAGGCAGTTCTTC
>TRBJ1-5|TRBD1|TRBV18|-
CASSPGQGRDQPQHF
TGTGCCAGCTCACCCGGACAGGGGAGGGATCAGCCCCAGCATTTT
>TRBJ2-5|-|TRBV5-1|-
CASSRDTQETQYF
TGCGCCAGCAGTAGGGACACCCAAGAGACCCAGTACTTC
>TRBJ2-7|TRBD1|TRBV19|-
CASSPTDRVRFYEQYF
TGTGCCAGTAGCCCCACCGACAGGGTTCGTTTCTACGAGCAGTACTTC
>TRBJ2-7|TRBD2|TRBV5-4|few
CASSRTSGNEQYF
TGTGCCAGCTCCCGGACTAGCGGGAACGAGCAGTACTTC
>TRBJ1-2|TRBD1|TRBV2|-
CASSPLLKQGAQGYTF
TGTGCCAGCAGCCCATTACTCAAACAGGGGGCGCAGGGCTACACCTTC
>TRBJ1-1|-|TRBV5-5|-
CASSWGANTEAFF
TGTGCCAGCAGCTGGGGAGCTAACACTGAAGCTTTCTTT
>TRBJ2-2|-|TRBV5-6|few
CASSLDRVGSGELFF
TGTGCCAGCAGCTTGGACAGGGTAGGCAGCGGGGAGCTGTTTTTT
>TRBJ1-1|-|TRBV4-1|few
CASSQLGHGENTEAFF
TGCGCCAGCAGCCAACTGGGACACGGGGAAAACACTGAAGCTTTCTTT
>TRBJ2-7|TRBD1|TRBV10-2|-
CASTSPRQGTYEQYF
TGCGCCAGCACTTCCCCCCGACAGGGAACCTACGAGCAGTACTTC
>TRBJ1-2|TRBD1|TRBV7-9|once
CASSLPGQGRANYGYTF
TGTGCCAGCAGCCTTCCGGGACAGGGCCGAGCTAACTATGGCTACACCTTC
>TRBJ2-3|-|TRBV4-2|few
CASSQELDPSAQYF
TGTGCCAGCAGCCAAGAGCTAGACCCGAGTGCGCAGTATTTT
>TRBJ1-1|-|TRBV5-1|few
CASREDGVTEAFF
TGCGCCAGCAGGGAGGACGGTGTCACTGAAGCTTTCTTT
>TRBJ2-5|TRBD1|TRBV5-1|-
CASSLSGDSQETQYF
TGCGCCAGCAGCTTGTCAGGGGACAGCCAAGAGACCCAGTACTTC
>TRBJ1-5|-|TRBV28|once
CASSLSYRVGNQPQHF
TGTGCCAGCAGTTTATCCTACAGGGTTGGGAATCAGCCCCAGCATTTT
>TRBJ2-3|-|TRBV5-6|-
CASSLEQARADTQYF
TGTGCCAGCAGTTTAGAGCAGGCCCGTGCAGATACGCAGTATTTT
>TRBJ2-5|TRBD2|TRBV7-3|-
CASSSGRGETQYF
TGTGCCAGCAGCTCCGGGAGGGGGGAGACCCAGTACTTC
>TRBJ2-1|TRBD2|TRBV30|-
CAWSVSRLAGGTSYNEQFF
TGTGCCTGGAGTGTCTCGCGGCTAGCGGGAGGGACCTCCTACAATGAGCAGTTCTTC
>TRBJ2-1|TRBD2|TRBV28|-
CAIASGGVGNEQFF
TGTGCCATCGCTAGCGGGGGGGTCGGCAATGAGCAGTTCTTC
>TRBJ2-7|TRBD2|TRBV28|-
CASSLRGRIREQYF
TGTGCCAGCAGTTTGCGGGGGAGGATACGCGAGCAGTACTTC
>TRBJ2-1|-|TRBV6-6|once
CASSLLKQVRQFF
TGTGCCAGCAGCCTTCTCAAACAGGTTCGGCAGTTCTTC
>TRBJ1-2|-|TRBV6-1|-
CASIFTGLEYGYTF
TGTGCCAGCATTTTCACAGGGTTGGAGTATGGCTACACCTTC
>TRBJ1-2|TRBD1|TRBV2|-
CASSALPGQGPYGYTF
TGTGCCAGCAGTGCCCTACCTGGACAGGGACCTTATGGCTACACCTTC
>TRBJ1-2|TRBD1|TRBV6-1|-
CASSELDRGGYGYTF
TGTGCCAGCAGTGAACTGGACAGGGGCGGCTATGGCTACACCTTC
>TRBJ2-5|-|TRBV7-9|-
CASSLAARETQYF
TGTGCCAGCAGCCTGGCGGCCCGGGAGACCCAGTACTTC
>TRBJ2-3|TRBD2|TRBV13|-
CASSTRLAGGPTDTQYF
TGTGCCAGCAGCACCCGACTAGCGGGGGGGCCAACAGATACGCAGTATTTT
>TRBJ2-1|-|TRBV29-1|-
CSVGAGWEQFF
TGCAGCGTTGGGGCGGGATGGGAGCAGTTCTTC
>TRBJ1-2|TRBD1|TRBV13|-
CASSPNHRGRSYGYTF
TGTGCCAGCAGCCCAAATCACAGGGGGCGCAGCTATGGCTACACCTTC
>TRBJ1-2|-|TRBV25-1|once
CASSESGSRGYTF
TGTGCCAGCAGTGAATCAGGGTCGAGGGGCTACACCTTC
>TRBJ2-4|TRBD2|TRBV28|-
CASSFSTSGSSNPKNIQYF
TGTGCCAGCAGTTTTTCTACTAGCGGGAGCTCGAATCCCAAAAACATTCAGTACTTC
>TRBJ1-5|-|TRBV19|-
CASSNRVANQPQHF
TGTGCCAGTAGTAACAGGGTGGCAAATCAGCCCCAGCATTTT
>TRBJ1-5|-|TRBV19|-
CASSIVRQSGWQPQHF
TGTGCCAGTAGTATAGTAAGACAGTCAGGCTGGCAGCCCCAGCATTTT
>TRBJ2-5|-|TRBV7-2|-
CASSLVAGRGETQYF
TGTGCCAGCAGCTTAGTGGCAGGGAGGGGGGAGACCCAGTACTTC
>TRBJ1-3|-|TRBV9|-
CASSAGAGNTIYF
TGTGCCAGCAGCGCGGGGGCTGGAAACACCATATATTTT
>TRBJ1-1|-|TRBV29-1|-
CSVAGGRYTEAFF
TGCAGCGTTGCGGGGGGTAGGTACACTGAAGCTTTCTTT
>TRBJ1-3|-|TRBV2|-
CASSRGGREGGNTIYF
TGTGCCAGCAGCAGGGGCGGGAGGGAAGGAGGAAACACCATATATTTT
>TRBJ1-4|-|TRBV6-1|once
CASTQGHSREKLFF
TGTGCCAGCACCCAGGGGCACAGTCGCGAAAAACTGTTTTTT
>TRBJ2-1|TRBD2|TRBV7-3|-
CASSLSSGVYNEQFF
TGTGCCAGCAGCTTAAGCAGCGGGGTTTACAATGAGCAGTTCTTC
>TRBJ2-7|TRBD2|TRBV5-1|-
CASSLALRLAAYEQYF
TGCGCCAGCAGCTTGGCCCTGAGACTAGCAGCCTACGAGCAGTACTTC
>TRBJ2-6|-|TRBV28|few
CASSPADISGANVLTF
TGTGCCAGCAGTCCCGCGGACATCTCCGGGGCCAACGTCCTGACTTTC
>TRBJ2-7|TRBD1|TRBV19|-
CASSRLTGTGGSYEQYF
TGTGCCAGTAGTAGATTAACCGGGACAGGGGGCTCCTACGAGCAGTACTTC
>TRBJ2-7|TRBD1|TRBV9|-
CASSVGQGTGEQYF
TGTGCCAGCAGCGTCGGACAGGGGACAGGCGAGCAGTACTTC
>TRBJ2-5|-|TRBV7-2|-
CASSLRNPYQETQYF
TGTGCCAGCAGCTTGCGAAACCCGTACCAAGAGACCCAGTACTTC